One and the same sample provided the 30 T cell receptor beta chains below, sequenced in a study of cytomegalovirus exposure and HLA in healthy donors. Amplification used 60 Vbeta primers and 13 Jbeta primers. Using immunoSEQ multiplex PCR, the repertoire was profiled, and TCRdb retains in-frame clones only, with some absent. There are around 120,000 clones in the sample; around 81% occur only once, and 3.9% lies in the top ten. Material: PBMCs. Receptors originate from a woman aged 30 to 39 in good health and CMV-seronegative.

This chain connects TRBV7-3 to TRBJ1-3; tentative D call: TRBD1 (5 bases). Germline CDR1 SGHTA, CDR2 FQGTGA. V was cut by 5 bases and J by 1 base, with 12 bases left in between. The CDR3 loop spans 15 amino acids. The CDR3 DNA follows: TGTGCCAGCAGCATAAGTGGGGGGTCTGGAAACACCATATATTTT. Translating gives CASSISGGSGNTIYF.

The table lists this clone with a few counts. The chain carries TRBV15 and TRBJ2-2; 11 bases are a match to TRBD2. V gave up 6 bases and J gave up 7 bases; unmatched junction bases: 7. There are 15 residues in the CDR3. Germline V gene sequence: CDR1 LNHNV, CDR2 YYDKDF (reference sequence). CDR3 residues: CATRLSGRAGGELFF. DNA for the CDR3: TGTGCCACCAGGCTTAGCGGGAGGGCCGGCGGGGAGCTGTTTTTT.

V is TRBV7-9 and J is TRBJ2-7; TRBD2 might be the D (5 bases). Germline V CDR1 and CDR2: SEHNR, FQNEAQ (reference sequence). Trimming stripped 3 bases from V and 1 base from J, with 10 bases between. The CDR3 has 14 amino acids. CDR3 loop: CASSLLTGSYEQYF. The DNA of the CDR3 is TGTGCCAGCAGCTTGCTAACGGGGTCCTACGAGCAGTACTTC.

The V gene is TRBV28, the J gene TRBJ1-4; 7 bases line up with TRBD1. The ends lost 6 bases at V and 8 bases at J; junction bases unmatched: 6. Looked up from germline, CDR1 is MDHEN and CDR2 is SYDVKM. This CDR3 is built from 13 residues. The CDR3 nucleotides are TGTGCCAGCAGAAGCACAGGGGACGAAAAACTGTTTTTT. Translation: CASRSTGDEKLFF.

This clone was seen a handful of times. The chain is built from TRBV27 and TRBJ1-4; D possibly corresponds to TRBD1 (6 bases). The germline V gene has CDR1 MNHEY and CDR2 SMNVEV (reference sequence). This CDR3 spans 15 amino acids. V gave up 6 bases and J gave up 0 bases, with 11 bases separating them. Here the CDR3 DNA reads TGTGCCAGCAGACAGGGAACTGCAACTAATGAAAAACTGTTTTTT. Protein: CASRQGTATNEKLFF.

Of note for this clone: Other DNA sequences in this sample translate to the same CDR3. The chain carries TRBV5-1 and TRBJ1-1, with D uncertain. The CDR3 is 14 amino acids. Trimming took off 4 bases at V and 0 bases at J, with 10 bases between the two ends. Germline V CDR1 and CDR2: SGHRS, YFSETQ. The CDR3 is CASSPRGMNTEAFF. The CDR3 DNA follows: TGCGCCAGCAGCCCCCGCGGGATGAACACTGAAGCTTTCTTT.

The J gene is TRBJ1-1, the V gene TRBV19; TRBD1 matches 9 bases. V lost 5 bases to trimming and J lost 11 bases; unmatched junction nucleotides: 9. Germline values: CDR1 LNHDA, CDR2 SQIVND (reference sequence). The CDR3 covers 13 residues. CDR3 DNA: TGTGCCAGTAGTCCAACGACAGGGGGGTATGCTTTCTTT. Amino acid sequence: CASSPTTGGYAFF.

The V and J genes are TRBV18 and TRBJ1-2; TRBD1 aligns across 10 bases. Per the germline V gene, CDR1 is KGHSH and CDR2 is LQKENI. The J segment lost 6 bases and the V segment lost 0 bases, leaving 4 bases of the junction unmatched. The CDR3 has 15 amino acids. The CDR3 DNA sequence: TGTGCCAGCTCACCACCGGGACAGGGGCTCGATGGCTACACCTTC. Amino acid sequence: CASSPPGQGLDGYTF.

The chain recombines TRBV2 with TRBJ2-2, with unresolved D. The V end lost 6 bases, the J end lost 4 bases, and 9 bases lay between the germline ends. Germline V gene data show CDR1 as SNHLY and CDR2 as FYNNEI. The CDR3 is made up of 13 amino acids. CDR3 sequence reads: CASSLTSTGELFF. The CDR3 coding sequence is TGTGCCAGCAGCCTTACTTCCACCGGGGAGCTGTTTTTT.

A single count supports this clone. The chain joins TRBV7-8 to TRBJ2-2; D unclear. Germline V CDR1 and CDR2: SGHVS, FQNEAQ. The length of the CDR3 is 17 residues. V lost 5 bases, J lost 0 bases, and 16 bases lay in between. As DNA, the CDR3 is TGTGCCAGCAGCCATCAGCAGGTATTCGCGAACACCGGGGAGCTGTTTTTT. Protein product: CASSHQQVFANTGELFF.

CDR3 protein: CASSLAQILNQPQHF. The CDR3 coding sequence is TGTGCCAGCAGTTTAGCACAGATTCTCAATCAGCCCCAGCATTTT. V is TRBV28 and J is TRBJ1-5; D is unresolved. This CDR3 region has 15 residues. Germline loops: CDR1 MDHEN, CDR2 SYDVKM. V was trimmed by 2 bases and J by 3 bases, leaving 11 bases between them.

V is TRBV28 and J is TRBJ2-1; 8 bases match TRBD1. The CDR3 is made up of 15 amino acids. Germline V lookup: CDR1 MDHEN, CDR2 SYDVKM. The junction had 10 bases not matched to a gene; V was cut back by 6 bases and J by 6 bases. DNA of the CDR3: TGTGCCAGCAGCTCGGACAGGGAGAGCTTCAATGAGCAGTTCTTC. Translation: CASSSDRESFNEQFF.

The chain joins TRBV18 to TRBJ1-2; the match to TRBD1 covers 7 bases. Germline CDR1 and CDR2: KGHSH and LQKENI. The CDR3 is 14 amino acids. V was pared by 6 bases and J by 2 bases, with 6 bases of the junction left unmatched. The CDR3 DNA reads TGTGCCAGCTCCCGACAGGGCCTCAACTATGGCTACACCTTC. This gives the protein CASSRQGLNYGYTF.

This chain joins TRBV7-2 and TRBJ1-6, with a weak D call TRBD1 (5 bases). V gave up 5 bases and J gave up 7 bases, with 24 bases separating them. The CDR3 extends over 18 amino acids. Germline assignment: CDR1 SGHTA and CDR2 FQGNSA. CDR3 loop: CASSPAPTRGAGNSPLHF. The CDR3 DNA follows: TGTGCCAGCAGCCCGGCTCCGACACGTGGGGCAGGAAATTCACCCCTCCACTTT. Full variable domain (missing parts from reference TRBV7-2 and TRBJ1-6): GAGVSQSPSNKVTEKGKDVELRCDPISGHTALYWYRQSLGQGLEFLIYFQGNSAPDKSGLPSDRFSAERTGGSVSTLTIQRTQQEDSAVYLCASSPAPTRGAGNSPLHFGNGTRLTVT.

In its sample, this clone was seen a few times. The chain combines TRBV6-1 with TRBJ2-5; TRBD2 matches 8 bases. The V and J ends lost 5 bases and 1 base, in that order; junction bases with no gene match: 6. CDR1 MNHNS and CDR2 SASEGT come from the germline V gene. This CDR3 comprises 15 residues. The DNA for the CDR3 is TGTGCCAGCAGTCGGACTAGCAATGTCCAAGAGACCCAGTACTTC. It is translated as CASSRTSNVQETQYF.

The chain is built from TRBV6-1 and TRBJ2-5; 11 bases map to TRBD1. This CDR3 has 14 residues. The germline gives CDR1 MNHNS, CDR2 SASEGT. The ends lost 7 bases at V and 5 bases at J; junction bases unmatched: 6. This CDR3 is CASTLDRGRETQYF. As DNA, the CDR3 is TGTGCCAGCACCTTGGACAGGGGGCGGGAGACCCAGTACTTC.

The chain links TRBV7-9 to TRBJ1-2; D is possibly TRBD1 (5 bases). CDR1 SEHNR and CDR2 FQNEAQ come from the germline V gene (reference sequence). The CDR3 spans 14 residues. V lost 8 bases, J lost 4 bases, and 17 bases lay in between. CDR3 DNA sequence: TGTGCCAGCCGCTCCGGGCAGGGAGGCTATGGCTACACCTTC. It codes for CASRSGQGGYGYTF.

The chain has TRBV11-3 and TRBJ1-1; D remains unclear. Germline V CDR1 and CDR2: SGHNT, YENEEA. With 1 base removed from V and 0 bases from J, the gap between germline ends came to 9 bases. The CDR3 is 15 amino acids. CDR3 DNA: TGTGCCAGCAGCTTAGGGGCCGGCATGAACACTGAAGCTTTCTTT. Translated: CASSLGAGMNTEAFF.

The chain couples TRBV7-9 to TRBJ2-2; 7 bases are shared with TRBD1. Germline assignment: CDR1 SEHNR and CDR2 FQNEAQ (reference sequence). The CDR3 runs to 16 residues. The V and J ends lost 3 bases and 3 bases, in that order; junction bases with no gene match: 7. CDR3 DNA: TGTGCCAGCAGCTTCCGAGGGCAGGGGGACACCGGGGAGCTGTTTTTT. Translated: CASSFRGQGDTGELFF.

This clone was seen only a few times. The CDR3 coding sequence is TGTGCCAGCAGCTTAATTAGCAGCTACGAGCAGTACTTC. Protein product: CASSLISSYEQYF. The chain recombines TRBV11-2 with TRBJ2-7, with D unclear. CDR1 and CDR2 (germline): SGHAT, FQNNGV. The germline V and J ends were trimmed by 2 bases and 3 bases, with 8 bases remaining between them. CDR3 length: 13 residues.

This clone was recorded only once. V gene TRBV5-6 combines with J gene TRBJ2-7; possible D gene TRBD2, 6 bases. This CDR3 contains 14 residues. The germline V gene encodes CDR1 SGHDT and CDR2 YYEEEE. V was trimmed by 5 bases and J by 4 bases, leaving 16 bases between them. CDR3 loop: CASRLLGGSYEQYF. The CDR3 region has the DNA TGTGCCAGCAGATTGTTAGGAGGGAGTTACGAGCAGTACTTC.

Regarding this clone: At the DNA level, this CDR3 is encoded by other sequences in the same sample as well. This chain connects TRBV5-4 to TRBJ2-1, with 12 bases lining up with TRBD2. Germline values: CDR1 SGHNT, CDR2 YYREEE (reference sequence). Losses at the gene ends were 0 bases for V and 5 bases for J; bases not matched to a gene: 0. The CDR3 runs 15 residues. The CDR3 sequence: CASSLGLAGDNEQFF. In nucleotides, the CDR3 is TGTGCCAGCAGCTTGGGACTAGCGGGAGACAATGAGCAGTTCTTC.

The V gene is TRBV28, the J gene TRBJ2-6; D gene ambiguous. The germline gives CDR1 MDHEN, CDR2 SYDVKM. CDR3 length: 15 residues. Trimming took off 1 base at V and 0 bases at J, with 4 bases between the two ends. In nucleotides, the CDR3 is TGTGCCAGCAGTTTATACGGCTCTGGGGCCAACGTCCTGACTTTC. It yields the protein CASSLYGSGANVLTF.

V is TRBV5-5 and J is TRBJ1-4; maybe TRBD1 (6 bases). CDR1 and CDR2 (germline): SGHKS, YYEKEE (reference sequence). This CDR3 comprises 17 residues. Trimming took 2 bases from V and 7 from J, leaving 21 bases between them. CDR3 residues: CASSFRQVSFVGEKLFF. The CDR3 DNA follows: TGTGCCAGCAGCTTTCGACAGGTGAGCTTCGTTGGTGAAAAACTGTTTTTT.

This chain uses TRBV7-2 with TRBJ2-7; 7 bases align to TRBD1. The CDR3 runs to 13 residues. The germline V gene has CDR1 SGHTA and CDR2 FQGNSA. The V segment lost 3 bases and the J segment 5 bases; nucleotides outside the gene matches: 4. The chain's CDR3 is CASSFRDRDEQYF. CDR3 sequence (DNA): TGTGCCAGCAGCTTCCGGGACAGAGACGAGCAGTACTTC.

The chain links TRBV28 to TRBJ1-2; the match to TRBD1 covers 9 bases. The length of the CDR3 is 15 residues. V lost 2 bases and J lost 3; bases outside the gene matches: 4. CDR1 and CDR2 (germline): MDHEN, SYDVKM. The CDR3 coding sequence is TGTGCCAGCAGTTTAGGGACAGGGAGGGACTATGGCTACACCTTC. It translates to CASSLGTGRDYGYTF.

The J gene is TRBJ1-4, the V gene TRBV10-2; a weak D match, TRBD1 (5 bases). The V and J ends lost 2 bases and 4 bases respectively, with 14 bases between them. The CDR3 loop spans 16 amino acids. Per the germline V gene, CDR1 is WSHSY and CDR2 is SAAADI. The CDR3 spells CASSETSTVDNEKLFF. The CDR3 DNA follows: TGCGCCAGCAGTGAGACTTCGACAGTGGATAATGAAAAACTGTTTTTT.

This clone was detected only once. The chain recombines TRBV5-1 with TRBJ2-1; D might be TRBD2 (5 bases). Germline CDR1 and CDR2: SGHRS and YFSETQ. V lost 0 bases and J lost 1, with 8 bases in between. CDR3 length equals 15 residues. The CDR3 DNA is TGCGCCAGCAGCTTGGGTGGGGAGTCCTACAATGAGCAGTTCTTC. Its translation is CASSLGGESYNEQFF.

This clone was detected only a few times. The CDR3 protein is CASSLRQGGTGELFF. In nucleotides, the CDR3 is TGTGCCAGCAGCTTACGGCAGGGCGGTACCGGGGAGCTGTTTTTT. This rearrangement joins TRBV7-2 to TRBJ2-2; TRBD1 is a possible D gene (5 bases). The CDR3 extends over 15 amino acids. From germline, CDR1 is SGHTA and CDR2 FQGNSA. Trimming removed 2 bases from V and 5 bases from J, with 12 bases in between.

The CDR3 loop is CASSLAGVTGELFF. The CDR3 DNA is TGCGCCAGCAGTTTAGCGGGAGTCACCGGGGAGCTGTTTTTT. The chain is built from TRBV5-1 and TRBJ2-2; 9 nucleotides agree with TRBD2. Germline CDR1 reads SGHRS; CDR2 reads YFSETQ. This CDR3 region has 14 residues. V dropped 5 bases and J dropped 4; count of bases not matched to a gene: 3.